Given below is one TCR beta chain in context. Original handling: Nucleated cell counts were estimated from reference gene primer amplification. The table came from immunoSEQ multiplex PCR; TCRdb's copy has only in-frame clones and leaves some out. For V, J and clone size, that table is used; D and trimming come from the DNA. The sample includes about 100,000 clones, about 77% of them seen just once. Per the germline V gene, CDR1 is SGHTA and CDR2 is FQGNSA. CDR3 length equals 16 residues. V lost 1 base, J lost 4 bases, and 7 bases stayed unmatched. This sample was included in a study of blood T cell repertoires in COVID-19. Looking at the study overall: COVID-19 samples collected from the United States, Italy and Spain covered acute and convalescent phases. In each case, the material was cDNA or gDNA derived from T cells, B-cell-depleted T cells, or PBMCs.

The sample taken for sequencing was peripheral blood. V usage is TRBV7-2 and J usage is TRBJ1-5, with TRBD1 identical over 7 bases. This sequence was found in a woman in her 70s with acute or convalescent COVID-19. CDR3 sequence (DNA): TGTGCCAGCAGCTTAGTTTGGGCAGGGGGTAATCAGCCCCAGCATTTT. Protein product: CASSLVWAGGNQPQHF.